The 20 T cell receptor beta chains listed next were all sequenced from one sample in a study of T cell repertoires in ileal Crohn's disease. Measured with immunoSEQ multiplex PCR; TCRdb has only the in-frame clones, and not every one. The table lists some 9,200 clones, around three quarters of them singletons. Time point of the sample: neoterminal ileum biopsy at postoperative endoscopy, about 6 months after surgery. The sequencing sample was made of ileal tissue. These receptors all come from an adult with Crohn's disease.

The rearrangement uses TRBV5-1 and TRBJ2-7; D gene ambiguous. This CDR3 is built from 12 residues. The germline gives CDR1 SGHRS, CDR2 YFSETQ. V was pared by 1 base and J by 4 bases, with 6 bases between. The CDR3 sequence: CASSLFGYEQYF. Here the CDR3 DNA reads TGCGCCAGCAGCTTGTTCGGGTACGAGCAGTACTTC.

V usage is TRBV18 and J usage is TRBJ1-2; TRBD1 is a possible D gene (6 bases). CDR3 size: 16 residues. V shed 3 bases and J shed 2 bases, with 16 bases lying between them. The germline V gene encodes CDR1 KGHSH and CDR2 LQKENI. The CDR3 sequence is CASSPMRGRGNYGYTF. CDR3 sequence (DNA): TGTGCCAGCTCACCGATGCGCGGGAGGGGGAACTATGGCTACACCTTC.

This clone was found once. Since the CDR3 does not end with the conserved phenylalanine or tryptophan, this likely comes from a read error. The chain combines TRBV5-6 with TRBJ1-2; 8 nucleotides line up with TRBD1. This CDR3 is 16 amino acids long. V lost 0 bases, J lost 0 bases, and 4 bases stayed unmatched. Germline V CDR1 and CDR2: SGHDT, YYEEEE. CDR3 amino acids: CASSLDRGFSNYGYTL. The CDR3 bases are TGTGCCAGCAGCTTGGACAGGGGGTTTTCTAACTATGGCTACACCCTC.

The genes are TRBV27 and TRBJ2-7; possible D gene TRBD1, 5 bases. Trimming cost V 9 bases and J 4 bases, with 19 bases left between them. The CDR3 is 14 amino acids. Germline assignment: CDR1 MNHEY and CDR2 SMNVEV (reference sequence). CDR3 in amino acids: CASSRTDTRYEQYF. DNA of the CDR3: TGTGCCAGTTCTCGGACGGACACCCGATACGAGCAGTACTTC.

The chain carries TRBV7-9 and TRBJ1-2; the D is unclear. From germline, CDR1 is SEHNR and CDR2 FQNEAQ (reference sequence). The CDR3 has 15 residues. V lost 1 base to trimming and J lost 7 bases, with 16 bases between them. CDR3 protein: CASSLVTTIAGGYTF. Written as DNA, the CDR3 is TGTGCCAGCAGCTTAGTTACTACGATAGCGGGTGGCTACACCTTC.

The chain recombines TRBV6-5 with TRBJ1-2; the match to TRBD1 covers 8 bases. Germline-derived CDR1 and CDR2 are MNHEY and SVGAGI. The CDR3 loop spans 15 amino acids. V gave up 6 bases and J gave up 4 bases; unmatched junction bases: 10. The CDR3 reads CASSPDRVRLYGYTF. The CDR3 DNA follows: TGTGCCAGCAGCCCGGACAGGGTCCGGCTCTATGGCTACACCTTC.

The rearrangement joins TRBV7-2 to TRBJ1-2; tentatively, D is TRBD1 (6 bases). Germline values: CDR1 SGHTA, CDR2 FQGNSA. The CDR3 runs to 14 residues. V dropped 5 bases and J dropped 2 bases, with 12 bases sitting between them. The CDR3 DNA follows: TGTGCCAGCAGCCCAGCGGGACAAAACTATGGCTACACCTTC. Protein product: CASSPAGQNYGYTF.

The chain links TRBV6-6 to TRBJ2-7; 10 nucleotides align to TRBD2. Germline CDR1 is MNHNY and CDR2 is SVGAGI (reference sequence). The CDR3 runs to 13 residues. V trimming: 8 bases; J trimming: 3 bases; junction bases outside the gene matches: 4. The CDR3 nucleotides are TGTGCCAGCGGACGACTAGCGGGCTACGAGCAGTACTTC. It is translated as CASGRLAGYEQYF.

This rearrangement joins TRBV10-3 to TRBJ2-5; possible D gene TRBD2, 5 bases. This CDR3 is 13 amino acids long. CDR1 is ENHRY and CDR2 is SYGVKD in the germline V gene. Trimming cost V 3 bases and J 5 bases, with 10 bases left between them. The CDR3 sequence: CAISEARDETQYF. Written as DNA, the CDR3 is TGTGCCATCAGTGAAGCGAGGGATGAGACCCAGTACTTC.

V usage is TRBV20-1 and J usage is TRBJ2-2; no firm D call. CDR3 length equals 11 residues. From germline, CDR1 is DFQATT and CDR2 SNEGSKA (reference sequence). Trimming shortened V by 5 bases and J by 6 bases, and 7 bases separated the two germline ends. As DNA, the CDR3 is TGCAGTGCTGAGGTAGCCGGGGAGCTGTTTTTT. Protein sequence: CSAEVAGELFF.

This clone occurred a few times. In nucleotides, the CDR3 is TGTGCCAGCAGAAACAGCTACGAGCAGTACTTC. Its protein is CASRNSYEQYF. J is TRBJ2-7 and V is TRBV2; D is undetermined. Trimming pared 6 bases from V and 3 bases from J, leaving 6 bases between. The CDR3 extends over 11 amino acids. Germline V gene data show CDR1 as SNHLY and CDR2 as FYNNEI.

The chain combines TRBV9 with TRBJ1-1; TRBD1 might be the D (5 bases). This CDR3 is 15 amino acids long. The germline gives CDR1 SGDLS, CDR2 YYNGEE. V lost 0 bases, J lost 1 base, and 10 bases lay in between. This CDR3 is CASSVGRGGNTEAFF. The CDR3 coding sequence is TGTGCCAGCAGCGTAGGGAGGGGAGGGAACACTGAAGCTTTCTTT.

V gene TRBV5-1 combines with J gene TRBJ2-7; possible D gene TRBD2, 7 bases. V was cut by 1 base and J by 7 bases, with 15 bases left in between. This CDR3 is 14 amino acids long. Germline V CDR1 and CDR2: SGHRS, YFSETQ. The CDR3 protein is CASSLTGGLVEQYF. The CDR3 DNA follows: TGCGCCAGCAGCTTGACGGGGGGCTTGGTAGAGCAGTACTTC.

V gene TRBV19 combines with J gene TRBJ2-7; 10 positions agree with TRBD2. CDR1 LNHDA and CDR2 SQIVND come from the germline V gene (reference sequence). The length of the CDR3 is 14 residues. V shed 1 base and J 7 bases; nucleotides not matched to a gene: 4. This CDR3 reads CASSIGTSGVEQYF. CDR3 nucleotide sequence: TGTGCCAGTAGTATAGGAACTAGCGGGGTAGAGCAGTACTTC.

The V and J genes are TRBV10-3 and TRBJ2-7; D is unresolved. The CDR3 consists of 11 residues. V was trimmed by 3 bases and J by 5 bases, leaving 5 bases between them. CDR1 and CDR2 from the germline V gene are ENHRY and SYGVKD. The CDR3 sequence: CAISEANEQYF. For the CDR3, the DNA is TGTGCCATCAGTGAAGCCAACGAGCAGTACTTC.

As DNA, the CDR3 is TGTGCCAGCAGACCCCAGGGCTCGTTCTCACCCCTCCACTTT. Protein: CASRPQGSFSPLHF. The V call is TRBV6-5, the J call TRBJ1-6, with TRBD1 as a possible D gene (5 bases). This CDR3 is 14 amino acids long. Trimming pared 6 bases from V and 10 bases from J, leaving 16 bases between. The germline V gene encodes CDR1 MNHEY and CDR2 SVGAGI.

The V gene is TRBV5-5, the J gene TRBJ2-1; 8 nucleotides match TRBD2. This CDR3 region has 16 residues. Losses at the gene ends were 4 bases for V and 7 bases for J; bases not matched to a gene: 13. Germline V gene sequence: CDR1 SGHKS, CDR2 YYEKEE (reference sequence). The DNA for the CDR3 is TGTGCCAGCAGCCCGAAGAGCGGGAGATCTTGGAATGAGCAGTTCTTC. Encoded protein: CASSPKSGRSWNEQFF.

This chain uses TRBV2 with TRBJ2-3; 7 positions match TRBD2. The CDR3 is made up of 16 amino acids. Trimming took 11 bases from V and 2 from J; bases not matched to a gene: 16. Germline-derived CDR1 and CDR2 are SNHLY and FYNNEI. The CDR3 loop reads CAATPGGTTSTDTQYF. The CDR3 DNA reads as TGTGCCGCTACCCCCGGTGGGACTACCTCCACAGATACGCAGTATTTT. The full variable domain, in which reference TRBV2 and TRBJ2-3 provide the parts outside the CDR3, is EPEVTQTPSHQVTQMGQEVILRCVPISNHLYFYWYRQILGQKVEFLVSFYNNEISEKSEIFDDQFSVERPDGSNFTLKIRSTKLEDSAMYFCAATPGGTTSTDTQYFGPGTRLTVL.

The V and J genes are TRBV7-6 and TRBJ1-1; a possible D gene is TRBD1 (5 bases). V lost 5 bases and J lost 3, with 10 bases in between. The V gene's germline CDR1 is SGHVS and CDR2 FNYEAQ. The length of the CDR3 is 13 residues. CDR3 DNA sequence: TGTGCCAGCAGCGACCTCAGGGACACTGAAGCTTTCTTT. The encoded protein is CASSDLRDTEAFF.

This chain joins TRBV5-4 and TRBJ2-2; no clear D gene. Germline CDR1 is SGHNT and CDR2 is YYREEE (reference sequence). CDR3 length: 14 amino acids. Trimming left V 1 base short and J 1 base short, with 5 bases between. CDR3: CASSLTGNTGELFF. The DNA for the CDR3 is TGTGCCAGCAGCTTGACGGGGAACACCGGGGAGCTGTTTTTT.